These 3 T cell receptor delta chains were sequenced from one sample in a study of gammadelta T cells in human blood. TCRdb re-called the RT-PCR reads through CATT. The table records more than 1,500 delta-chain clones, 7.5% to 9% of them present only once. Source material: non-Vgamma9Vdelta2 gamma-delta T cells from infant blood. These receptors all stem from a human donor.

Within the sample, this clone is medium-sized. The rearrangement links TRDV3 to TRDJ1; 13 bases agree with TRDD3. Per the germline V gene, CDR1 is TVYSNPD and CDR2 is GDNSRS (reference sequence). The CDR3 sequence is 23 residues long. V was pared by 1 base and J by 10 bases, with 36 bases of the junction left unmatched. CDR3 sequence reads: CAFTGLEFPSYSTGGYAFGRLIF. The CDR3 DNA sequence: TGTGCCTTTACGGGGCTAGAATTTCCTTCCTACAGTACTGGGGGATACGCGTTTGGTCGACTCATCTTT.

This clone is medium-sized (0.01 to 0.1%) by share. The gene calls are TRDV1 and TRDJ1; 9 bases match TRDD3. The CDR3 runs to 20 residues. The J segment lost 0 bases and the V segment lost 1 base, leaving 15 bases of the junction unmatched. The germline V gene has CDR1 TSWWSYY and CDR2 QGS. The CDR3 is CALGEHLSGGYPRYTDKLIF. The CDR3 bases are TGTGCTCTTGGGGAACACTTATCAGGGGGATACCCTAGGTACACCGATAAACTCATCTTT.

This clone is labeled medium-sized. The chain combines TRDV1 with TRDJ1; 9 bases agree with TRDD3. With 1 base clipped from V and 0 bases from J, the junction kept 9 bases outside the gene matches. Germline CDR1 and CDR2: TSWWSYY and QGS. This CDR3 is 18 amino acids long. The CDR3 region has the DNA TGTGCTCTTGGGGAACCTCGCTTCTGGGGGATTTACACCGATAAACTCATCTTT. It encodes CALGEPRFWGIYTDKLIF.